The clone carrying this T cell receptor (beta chain) was detected only a few times. iRepertoire HTBI primers and Arm-PCR of CDR3 regions built TCR beta libraries. TCRdb called the multiplex PCR reads again in MiXCR, with one record for every CDR3 protein. Found here are 400,000 to 500,000 distinct CDR3 sequences, around 15% of them singletons; the top ten hold around a sixth. This entry comes from a study of regulatory T cells in long-lasting Graves disease. As to time point: newly diagnosed GD, antithyroid drugs for less than 3 months. PBMC-extracted RNA yielded the TCR library. CDR3 length: 12 amino acids. CDR1 is DFQATT and CDR2 is SNEGSKA in the germline V gene (reference sequence). V dropped 6 bases and J dropped 7 bases, with 13 bases sitting between them. These sequences were also reported in another study, on T cells in Graves' hyperthyroidism and ophthalmopathy. That source adds: The study used the HTBI primer set for a first-round RT-PCR of the TCR CDR3.

This chain links TRBV20-1 with TRBJ1-5; D may be TRBD1 (6 bases). The sample here was peripheral blood mononuclear cells (PBMCs), taken at new diagnosis, from a patient treated with antithyroid drugs. The clonotype was recovered from a woman aged 45-60 years with Graves disease. CDR3: CSAKKGGQPQHF. In DNA form, the CDR3 reads TGCAGTGCCAAAAAGGGGGGGCAGCCCCAGCATTTT.